The rows below give T cell receptor beta chains drawn from one sample of a study of cytomegalovirus exposure and HLA in healthy donors. Here immunoSEQ multiplex PCR was the method, and the copy in TCRdb shows in-frame clones only, minus some. The sample records about 54,000 clones, about four fifths being singletons. Sequenced material: PBMCs. The receptors derive from a female donor in good health and CMV-seronegative. CDR3s include the opening cysteine and the closing phenylalanine or tryptophan. Fields, in order: clone size, V gene, J gene, D gene, CDR3 protein, CDR3 DNA. A D gene is named only where the DNA matches it firmly. For some rows the clone size is stated as once, few or many, or as a class when expanded; others skip it.

.,TRBV14,TRBJ1-3,.,CASSHLTKTGIGNTIYF,TGTGCCAGCAGCCATCTTACAAAAACAGGGATTGGAAACACCATATATTTT
.,TRBV11-2,TRBJ1-6,.,CASSTGGLNSPLHF,TGTGCCAGCAGCACCGGGGGTCTGAATTCACCCCTCCACTTT
.,TRBV25-1,TRBJ1-4,TRBD1,CASSEWSRGLEKLFF,TGTGCCAGCAGTGAATGGTCCAGGGGGCTTGAAAAACTGTTTTTT
.,TRBV10-3,TRBJ1-6,.,CAISEDRLNSPLHF,TGTGCCATCAGTGAGGACAGGCTTAATTCACCCCTCCACTTT
.,TRBV5-1,TRBJ2-2,.,CASSQAQANTGELFF,TGCGCCAGCAGCCAGGCACAGGCGAACACCGGGGAGCTGTTTTTT
.,TRBV7-2,TRBJ1-5,.,CASSFQGDQPQHF,TGTGCCAGCAGCTTCCAGGGTGATCAGCCCCAGCATTTT
.,TRBV27,TRBJ2-5,TRBD2,CASSPGLAGGQETQYF,TGTGCCAGCAGTCCGGGACTAGCGGGGGGCCAAGAGACCCAGTACTTC
.,TRBV6-5,TRBJ2-5,.,CASSYRGSQETQYF,TGTGCCAGCAGTTACAGAGGGTCCCAAGAGACCCAGTACTTC
.,TRBV6-1,TRBJ1-1,.,CASRTVNTEAFF,TGTGCCAGCCGGACAGTGAACACTGAAGCTTTCTTT
.,TRBV4-2,TRBJ1-3,.,CASSQGLLSGNTIYF,TGTGCCAGCAGCCAAGGACTACTCTCTGGAAACACCATATATTTT
.,TRBV5-1,TRBJ2-3,.,CASSLAGGLPTDTQYF,TGCGCCAGCAGCTTGGCCGGAGGTTTGCCCACAGATACGCAGTATTTT
few,TRBV10-2,TRBJ1-5,.,CASSDVHQPQHF,TGCGCCAGCAGTGACGTCCATCAGCCCCAGCATTTT
.,TRBV19,TRBJ1-2,.,CASSVSPVYGYTF,TGTGCCAGTAGTGTGAGTCCGGTCTATGGCTACACCTTC
.,TRBV2,TRBJ1-5,.,CASSESRGNQPQHF,TGTGCCAGCAGTGAATCAAGGGGGAATCAGCCCCAGCATTTT
.,TRBV4-1,TRBJ1-5,.,CASSPELGHGQPQHF,TGCGCCAGCAGCCCAGAGTTGGGACATGGGCAGCCCCAGCATTTT
.,TRBV5-1,TRBJ2-3,.,CASSLVGGVTDTQYF,TGCGCCAGCAGCTTGGTGGGGGGAGTCACAGATACGCAGTATTTT
.,TRBV30,TRBJ2-7,TRBD1,CAWSTPGTGTYEQYF,TGTGCCTGGAGTACCCCCGGGACAGGGACCTACGAGCAGTACTTC
.,TRBV5-5,TRBJ1-1,.,CASSSPGGEGNTEAFF,TGTGCCAGCAGCTCCCCCGGGGGGGAAGGGAACACTGAAGCTTTCTTT
.,TRBV7-9,TRBJ2-2,.,CASSRGTGELFF,TGTGCCTCTTCGAGAGGAACCGGGGAGCTGTTTTTT
.,TRBV10-2,TRBJ1-2,.,CATQARGGPYGYTF,TGCGCCACCCAGGCGAGAGGGGGACCCTATGGCTACACCTTC
.,TRBV27,TRBJ2-7,.,CASSFSGVPYEQYF,TGTGCCAGCAGTTTTTCAGGGGTTCCCTACGAGCAGTACTTC
.,TRBV2,TRBJ2-3,.,CASSGGGTDTQYF,TGTGCCAGCAGTGGGGGGGGCACAGATACGCAGTATTTT
.,TRBV5-1,TRBJ2-5,.,CASSSRPSDFNLGETQYF,TGCGCCAGCAGCTCGCGGCCGTCAGACTTCAATTTGGGAGAGACCCAGTACTTC
.,TRBV7-2,TRBJ2-7,.,CASSYTGSYEQYF,TGTGCCAGCAGCTATACAGGGTCCTACGAGCAGTACTTC
.,TRBV7-2,TRBJ1-1,.,CASSSGPTGGTEAFF,TGTGCCAGCAGCTCGGGCCCTACGGGGGGCACTGAAGCTTTCTTT
.,TRBV6-6,TRBJ1-1,TRBD1,CASSSTGAPNTEAFF,TGTGCCAGCAGCAGCACAGGGGCCCCGAACACTGAAGCTTTCTTT
.,TRBV5-6,TRBJ2-3,TRBD1,CASSNAMDRGRNTQYF,TGTGCCAGCAGCAATGCCATGGACAGGGGGCGAAATACGCAGTATTTT
.,TRBV5-6,TRBJ1-2,TRBD1,CASNYPGQEWYGYTF,TGTGCCAGCAACTACCCGGGACAGGAATGGTATGGCTACACCTTC
.,TRBV11-3,TRBJ2-1,TRBD1,CASSSGQGTNEQFF,TGTGCCAGCAGCTCCGGACAGGGGACGAATGAGCAGTTCTTC
.,TRBV19,TRBJ1-3,.,CASSIVGGTGNTIYF,TGTGCCAGTAGTATAGTCGGGGGGACTGGAAACACCATATATTTT
.,TRBV19,TRBJ2-7,.,CASRQGGTYEQYF,TGTGCCAGTAGACAGGGGGGGACCTACGAGCAGTACTTC
.,TRBV5-1,TRBJ2-7,.,CASSWPGVYEQYF,TGCGCCAGCAGCTGGCCGGGGGTCTACGAGCAGTACTTC
few,TRBV7-2,TRBJ2-5,TRBD2,CASSRTSGGSGETQYF,TGTGCCAGCAGCCGGACTAGCGGGGGATCGGGAGAGACCCAGTACTTC
.,TRBV25-1,TRBJ1-5,TRBD1,CASSAKTGYSNQPQHF,TGTGCCAGCAGTGCTAAGACAGGGTATAGCAATCAGCCCCAGCATTTT
.,TRBV5-8,TRBJ2-7,.,CASSLGEKSYEQYF,TGTGCCAGCAGCTTGGGAGAAAAGAGCTACGAGCAGTACTTC
.,TRBV7-3,TRBJ2-5,.,CASSLGGPQETQYF,TGTGCCAGCAGCTTAGGCGGGCCCCAAGAGACCCAGTACTTC